The T cell receptor (beta chain) described here comes from a study of spatial heterogeneity in lung cancer. Study results and limitations: In blood, ubiquitous expanded tumor TCRs appeared more at resection than follow-up.

The time point denotes: sample taken at primary tumor resection. In each case, whole RNA from tumor, nontumor lung or frozen PBMC was sequenced unsorted. Untreated early-stage non-small cell lung cancer patients, approximately 79 in total, were the donors. A unique molecular identifier was attached to every TCR cDNA molecule. In TCRdb, the 5' RACE reads were re-called with MiXCR into one record per CDR3 protein. This table holds 20,000 or so distinct CDR3 sequences, 2.5% to 4% found once. This clonotype has a count of ten or more. What it binds is not known. The CDR3 has 15 residues. Germline V gene sequence: CDR1 MNHNS, CDR2 SASEGT. The V and J ends lost 6 bases and 5 bases, in that order; junction bases with no gene match: 13.

The sample in question was PBMCs, obtained at surgery. This TCR derives from a female donor with early-stage non-small cell lung cancer. The chain is built from TRBV6-1 and TRBJ2-7, with 7 bases matching TRBD1. CDR3 loop: CASREIDRVSHEQYF. The CDR3 bases are TGTGCCAGCAGAGAAATTGACAGGGTGTCCCACGAGCAGTACTTC.